These T cell receptor beta chains were read from a single sample in a study of shared clonotypes between healthy human individuals. Clones were read by immunoSEQ multiplex PCR, and TCRdb kept only the in-frame ones, dropping some. The table shows 1.5 million to 2.5 million clones, with about 95% occurring only once. The sample comprised naive CD8+ T cells sorted from blood. These receptors originate from a man aged 18 to 29 in good health. Both conserved end residues are part of each CDR3. D genes are given only for firm matches. Clone size is given for some rows only: seen once, a few or many times, or a class if the clone is expanded.

J gene,clone size,D gene,V gene,CDR3 protein,CDR3 DNA
TRBJ2-5,.,TRBD2,TRBV7-9,CASSPGLAGLQETQYF,TGTGCCAGCAGCCCAGGACTAGCGGGACTTCAAGAGACCCAGTACTTC
TRBJ2-3,once,.,TRBV11-2,CASSSRGDTQYF,TGTGCCAGCAGCTCGAGGGGGGATACGCAGTATTTT
TRBJ2-2,.,TRBD2,TRBV13,CASSPLKTSGSGTGELFF,TGTGCCAGCAGCCCACTTAAGACTAGCGGGAGTGGAACCGGGGAGCTGTTTTTT
TRBJ2-7,.,TRBD1,TRBV19,CASSISGTGNEQYF,TGTGCCAGTAGTATTTCGGGGACAGGGAACGAGCAGTACTTC
TRBJ2-2,.,TRBD1,TRBV30,CAFDRVGGELFF,TGTGCCTTTGACAGGGTGGGCGGGGAGCTGTTTTTT
TRBJ1-6,.,.,TRBV28,CASSIQSYNSPLHF,TGTGCCAGCAGTATCCAGAGTTATAATTCACCCCTCCACTTT
TRBJ2-2,.,TRBD2,TRBV30,CAWRLAGNTGELFF,TGTGCCTGGCGACTAGCGGGGAACACCGGGGAGCTGTTTTTT
TRBJ2-5,.,TRBD1,TRBV7-9,CASSLGREGAQGETQYF,TGTGCCAGCAGCTTAGGACGAGAGGGGGCTCAAGGAGAGACCCAGTACTTC
TRBJ1-1,.,TRBD1,TRBV5-4,CASSLRQGLNTEAFF,TGTGCCAGCAGCTTACGACAGGGTCTGAACACTGAAGCTTTCTTT
TRBJ2-7,.,.,TRBV6-5,CASSSGAAWYF,TGTGCCAGCAGTTCGGGGGCGGCTTGGTACTTC
TRBJ2-7,.,.,TRBV9,CASSVGVGSYEQYF,TGTGCCAGCAGCGTAGGGGTCGGCTCCTACGAGCAGTACTTC
TRBJ2-7,.,.,TRBV4-1,CASSQEANLGPNSYEQYF,TGCGCCAGCAGCCAAGAGGCTAATTTGGGGCCCAACTCCTACGAGCAGTACTTC
TRBJ1-4,.,TRBD1,TRBV10-2,CASSGTGVGEKLFF,TGCGCCAGCAGCGGGACAGGGGTAGGAGAAAAACTGTTTTTT
TRBJ2-1,.,.,TRBV14,CASSQEVMAEQFF,TGTGCCAGCAGCCAAGAGGTGATGGCGGAGCAGTTCTTC
TRBJ2-4,.,.,TRBV7-6,CASSLGDMSSKNIQYF,TGTGCCAGCAGCTTGGGGGACATGTCATCCAAAAACATTCAGTACTTC
TRBJ2-7,.,TRBD1,TRBV6-1,CASSETGGGEQYF,TGTGCCAGCAGTGAGACAGGGGGCGGCGAGCAGTACTTC
TRBJ2-7,.,TRBD1,TRBV5-6,CASSLNSGGSYEQYF,TGTGCCAGCAGCTTGAACTCAGGGGGCAGCTACGAGCAGTACTTC
TRBJ2-7,.,.,TRBV27,CASRRTGAYEQYF,TGTGCCAGCAGGAGGACGGGCGCCTACGAGCAGTACTTC
TRBJ1-2,.,.,TRBV4-1,CASSQEEAGSSYGYTF,TGCGCCAGCAGCCAAGAAGAGGCAGGGAGTAGCTATGGCTACACCTTC
TRBJ2-7,.,.,TRBV27,CASSPESLYYEQYF,TGTGCCAGCAGTCCTGAGTCCCTTTACTACGAGCAGTACTTC
TRBJ2-7,.,TRBD1,TRBV18,CASSPLRGQGFYEQYF,TGTGCCAGCTCACCGCTACGGGGACAGGGGTTTTACGAGCAGTACTTC
TRBJ1-1,few,.,TRBV19,CASSIDPEYTEAFF,TGTGCCAGTAGTATAGATCCGGAGTACACTGAAGCTTTCTTT
TRBJ2-3,.,.,TRBV7-9,CASGEGVGTDTQYF,TGTGCCAGCGGCGAGGGGGTGGGAACAGATACGCAGTATTTT
TRBJ2-7,once,.,TRBV5-1,CASSSLGQANHEQYF,TGCGCCAGCAGCTCCTTAGGCCAGGCTAACCACGAGCAGTACTTC
TRBJ2-7,once,TRBD2,TRBV6-5,CASSYSPRGVAYEQYF,TGTGCCAGCAGTTACTCCCCGCGGGGGGTAGCCTACGAGCAGTACTTC
TRBJ2-1,.,TRBD1,TRBV30,CAWSGGQGVWSGNEQFF,TGTGCCTGGAGTGGGGGACAGGGGGTTTGGAGCGGCAATGAGCAGTTCTTC
TRBJ2-6,.,.,TRBV29-1,CSVEDGRSGANVLTF,TGCAGCGTTGAAGATGGAAGGAGTGGGGCCAACGTCCTGACTTTC
TRBJ2-2,.,.,TRBV6-5,CASSPAAGGELFF,TGTGCCAGCAGCCCCGCGGCCGGCGGGGAGCTGTTTTTT
TRBJ2-1,.,TRBD2,TRBV10-1,CASSEGLAVYNEQFF,TGCGCCAGCAGTGAGGGACTAGCGGTTTACAATGAGCAGTTCTTC
TRBJ2-7,.,TRBD2,TRBV10-2,CATSPGLAGYEQYF,TGCGCCACTTCACCGGGACTAGCGGGGTACGAGCAGTACTTC
TRBJ2-1,.,.,TRBV6-5,CASSYFGGSYNEQFF,TGTGCCAGCAGTTACTTCGGGGGATCCTACAATGAGCAGTTCTTC
TRBJ2-7,.,.,TRBV19,CASSPGPWYEQYF,TGTGCCAGTAGTCCTGGGCCTTGGTACGAGCAGTACTTC
TRBJ1-2,.,TRBD1,TRBV12-5,CASGLDRGRVDGYTF,TGTGCTAGTGGTCTCGACAGGGGGCGAGTTGATGGCTACACCTTC
TRBJ2-7,.,.,TRBV13,CASSRGTSDEQYF,TGTGCCAGCAGCCGCGGGACATCTGACGAGCAGTACTTC
TRBJ1-1,.,.,TRBV4-3,CASSQVEGGTEAFF,TGCGCCAGCAGCCAAGTTGAGGGGGGAACTGAAGCTTTCTTT
TRBJ2-7,.,.,TRBV27,CASSLIGGEQYF,TGTGCCAGCAGTTTAATCGGGGGTGAGCAGTACTTC
TRBJ2-1,.,.,TRBV2,CASSEGVAVEQFF,TGTGCCAGCAGTGAAGGAGTGGCCGTCGAGCAGTTCTTC
TRBJ2-1,.,TRBD2,TRBV5-6,CASSPISGGSSYNEQFF,TGTGCCAGCAGCCCTATCTCGGGCGGGAGCTCCTACAATGAGCAGTTCTTC
TRBJ1-1,few,.,TRBV19,CASSNGGNTEAFF,TGTGCCAGTAGTAATGGCGGGAACACTGAAGCTTTCTTT
TRBJ2-5,.,.,TRBV10-3,CAISESGQGETQYF,TGTGCCATCAGTGAGAGCGGGCAGGGGGAGACCCAGTACTTC
TRBJ2-7,.,.,TRBV5-6,CASSFTSSSYEQYF,TGTGCCAGCAGCTTCACCTCGAGCTCCTACGAGCAGTACTTC
TRBJ2-7,.,.,TRBV6-6,CASSYRGNLDEQYF,TGTGCCAGCAGTTACCGGGGGAACCTCGACGAGCAGTACTTC
TRBJ2-1,.,.,TRBV4-1,CASSQSPSVYNEQFF,TGCGCCAGCAGCCAATCGCCTAGCGTCTACAATGAGCAGTTCTTC
TRBJ2-1,.,.,TRBV20-1,CSARDRDEQFF,TGCAGTGCTAGAGATCGGGATGAGCAGTTCTTC
TRBJ1-1,.,.,TRBV19,CASSIPSGTEAFF,TGTGCCAGTAGTATCCCTTCGGGGACTGAAGCTTTCTTT
TRBJ1-2,.,.,TRBV28,CASSYAGNILYGYTF,TGTGCCAGCAGTTATGCAGGGAATATATTATATGGCTACACCTTC
TRBJ2-7,.,.,TRBV10-1,CASSESGGSYEQYF,TGCGCCAGCAGTGAGTCTGGGGGCTCCTACGAGCAGTACTTC
TRBJ2-1,.,TRBD2,TRBV9,CASSFSAGSYNEQFF,TGTGCCAGCAGCTTCTCAGCGGGATCCTACAATGAGCAGTTCTTC
TRBJ2-7,.,.,TRBV11-2,CASNPWGLEQYF,TGTGCCAGCAACCCCTGGGGTCTCGAGCAGTACTTC
TRBJ2-3,.,.,TRBV10-3,CAISEQLLQGSDTQYF,TGTGCCATCAGTGAGCAGTTGCTCCAGGGGTCGGATACGCAGTATTTT
TRBJ1-3,.,.,TRBV28,CASSLGRSSGNTIYF,TGTGCCAGCAGCTTAGGGAGGAGCTCTGGAAACACCATATATTTT
TRBJ2-7,.,TRBD1,TRBV4-3,CASSQDRGTGYEQYF,TGCGCCAGCAGCCAAGACCGTGGGACAGGATACGAGCAGTACTTC
TRBJ1-6,.,.,TRBV7-9,CASSPPENSPLHF,TGTGCCAGCAGCCCCCCGGAAAATTCACCCCTCCACTTT
TRBJ1-5,.,.,TRBV27,CASSPTLGVNQPQHF,TGTGCCAGCAGTCCTACTTTAGGGGTAAATCAGCCCCAGCATTTT
TRBJ2-3,.,.,TRBV11-2,CASSLIMDSSTDTQYF,TGTGCCAGCAGCTTAATTATGGACTCTAGCACAGATACGCAGTATTTT
TRBJ1-2,.,.,TRBV19,CASSPGTAYGYTF,TGTGCCAGTAGTCCCGGGACGGCATATGGCTACACCTTC
TRBJ2-1,once,TRBD2,TRBV27,CASKRQLAGEGNEQFF,TGTGCCAGCAAACGCCAGCTTGCGGGAGAGGGGAATGAGCAGTTCTTC
TRBJ2-1,once,.,TRBV7-8,CASSWTVYNEQFF,TGTGCCAGCAGCTGGACGGTGTACAATGAGCAGTTCTTC
TRBJ1-1,.,.,TRBV15,CATSRSPGPNTEAFF,TGTGCCACCAGCAGGAGCCCCGGGCCGAACACTGAAGCTTTCTTT
TRBJ1-2,.,.,TRBV30,CAWSHGDLGGYGYTF,TGTGCCTGGAGTCACGGGGACTTAGGCGGGTATGGCTACACCTTC